The text below deals with one TCR beta chain. Its antigen is still unknown. The CDR3 totals 14 residues. CDR1 and CDR2 from the germline V gene are KGHSH and LQKENI. After removal of 4 bases from V and 7 bases from J, the junction contained 6 bases not matched to a gene. PCR primers comprised 60 Vbeta and 13 Jbeta primers. The data were produced by immunoSEQ multiplex PCR, yet TCRdb's version contains in-frame clones alone and is incomplete. The table has about 210,000 clones, more than 75% seen once; the top ten hold roughly 6%. The data were obtained in a study of cytomegalovirus exposure and HLA in healthy donors. All donors participated as healthy donors of bone marrow. The study's findings and limits: The dataset shows that most TCR sequences were rare, while some public TCRs occurred in many donors.

The V and J genes are TRBV18 and TRBJ2-1; 8 positions match TRBD1. The sequence was obtained from a middle-aged man in good health and CMV-seropositive. The sample taken for sequencing was PBMCs. The DNA of the CDR3 is TGTGCCAGCTCACGGCAGGGGGCTCGAAATGAGCAGTTCTTC. Translated: CASSRQGARNEQFF.